These T cell receptor beta chains were read from a single sample in a study of T-cell reconstitution after alpha-beta-depleted transplantation in children. One entry per CDR3 protein, called by TCRdb with MiXCR from the PCR reads. Of 300,000 to 400,000 distinct CDR3 sequences detected, around 25% appear once; the ten largest clones hold approximately 9.9%. Source: PBMCs, mostly from graft donor cells, taken 180 days after TCRalphabeta/CD19-depleted stem cell transplant. Receptors originate from a male patient younger than 18 who had a stem cell transplant for acute lymphoblastic leukemia, so the T cells may come from the graft donor. Both conserved end residues are part of each CDR3. Each record gives: V gene, CDR3 protein.

>TRBV29-1
CSLRITSGYRMSNIQYF
>TRBV20-1
CSARGPVRFEDSPLHF
>TRBV12-3/TRBV12-4
CASSRQGMNTEAFF
>TRBV5-1
CASSIVGPGPFSYEQYF
>TRBV2
CASSPGLAGYSEQFF
>TRBV7-9
CASSLQDRKTEAFF
>TRBV5-1
CASSRTGQGRAYGYTF
>TRBV2
CASSDIGLGNQPQHF
>TRBV20-1
CSARGYSYEQYF
>TRBV4-1
CASSQGVTGWEDGYTF
>TRBV5-1
CASSFTPGDQPQHF
>TRBV9
CASSAGLAGLGDTQYF
>TRBV5-1
CASSLTSGRRTGELFF
>TRBV6-5
CASSLHRGATSYEQYF
>TRBV12-3/TRBV12-4
CASSDSYYEQYF
>TRBV7-3
CASSLTGLATHEQYF
>TRBV7-6
CASSLARGREADTQYF
>TRBV20-1
CSATLTASYEQYF
>TRBV19
CASSIMGVRAHRPQHF
>TRBV9
CASSVVSGKSDTQYF